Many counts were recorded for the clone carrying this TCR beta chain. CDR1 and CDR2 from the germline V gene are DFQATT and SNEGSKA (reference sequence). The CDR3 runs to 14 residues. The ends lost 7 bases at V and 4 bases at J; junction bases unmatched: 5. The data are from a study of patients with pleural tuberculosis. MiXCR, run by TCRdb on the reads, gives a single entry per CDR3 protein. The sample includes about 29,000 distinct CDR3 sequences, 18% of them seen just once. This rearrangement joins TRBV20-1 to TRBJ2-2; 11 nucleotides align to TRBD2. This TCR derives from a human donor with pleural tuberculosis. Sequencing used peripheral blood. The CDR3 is CSGLAGSGTGELFF. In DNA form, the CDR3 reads TGCAGTGGACTAGCGGGAAGTGGCACCGGGGAGCTGTTTTTT.